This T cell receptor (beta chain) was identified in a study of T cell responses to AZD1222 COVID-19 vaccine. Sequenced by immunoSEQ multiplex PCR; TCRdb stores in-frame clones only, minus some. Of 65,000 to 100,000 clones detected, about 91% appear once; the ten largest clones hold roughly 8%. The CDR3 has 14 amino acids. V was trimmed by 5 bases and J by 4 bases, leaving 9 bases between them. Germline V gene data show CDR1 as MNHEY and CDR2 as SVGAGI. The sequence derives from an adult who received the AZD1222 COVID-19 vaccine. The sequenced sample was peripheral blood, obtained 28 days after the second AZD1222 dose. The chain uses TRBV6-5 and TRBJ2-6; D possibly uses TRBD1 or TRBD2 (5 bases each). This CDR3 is CASSPGDGANVLTF. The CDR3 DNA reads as TGTGCCAGCAGTCCCGGGGACGGGGCCAACGTCCTGACTTTC.